A selection of T cell receptor beta chains follows, all from one sample in a study of blood T cell repertoires in COVID-19. Sequencing used immunoSEQ multiplex PCR; TCRdb keeps in-frame clones, though not all of them. The sample has over 200,000 clones; around nine tenths are singletons. The source material was peripheral blood. The receptor source for this set is a woman between 55 and 75 years old with acute or convalescent COVID-19. Each CDR3 is given with its conserved first and last residue. A D gene is named only where the DNA matches it firmly. Part of the rows lack a size; the others show once, few, many or a class for expanded clones.

.	TRBJ2-4	TRBV2	.	TGTGCCAGCAGGGCGCCCCAGGGTTGGACCAAAAACATTCAGTACTTC	CASRAPQGWTKNIQYF
TRBD1	TRBJ2-1	TRBV19	.	TGTGCCAGTAGTACTCGTAGGACAGGGACTCGGGGCTACAATGAGCAGTTCTTC	CASSTRRTGTRGYNEQFF
.	TRBJ2-3	TRBV27	.	TGTGCCAGCAGTTTTAGGGGGTCAGATACGCAGTATTTT	CASSFRGSDTQYF
.	TRBJ1-3	TRBV30	.	TGTGCCTGGGTTATTGGAAACACCATATATTTT	CAWVIGNTIYF
.	TRBJ1-1	TRBV3-1/TRBV3-2	.	TGTGCCAGCAGCCAAGGGAGTTACACTGAAGCTTTCTTT	CASSQGSYTEAFF
TRBD2	TRBJ2-3	TRBV14	.	TGTGCCAGCAGCCCGCGGGTTAGCGGGAGGGGAGATACGCAGTATTTT	CASSPRVSGRGDTQYF
.	TRBJ1-1	TRBV5-1	few	TGCGCCAGCAGCCTAAGGAGTCCGTTCCAAGGCGGTCACACTGAAGCTTTCTTT	CASSLRSPFQGGHTEAFF
.	TRBJ2-5	TRBV27	.	TGTGCCAGCAGGGTTAGCGGCCAAGAGACCCAGTACTTC	CASRVSGQETQYF
.	TRBJ2-2	TRBV29-1	.	TGCAGCGTTGGCGTTCGCCCCTGCGAACACCGGGGAGCTGTTTTT	CSVGVRPCEHRGAVF
.	TRBJ2-7	TRBV30	.	TGTGCCTGCCCGAAGGTGGGGGGGCCCTACGAGCAGTACTTC	CACPKVGGPYEQYF
TRBD2	TRBJ2-7	TRBV29-1	.	TGCAGCGTTGAAGGGCTAGCGGGAGCATTCTACGAGCAGTACTTC	CSVEGLAGAFYEQYF
TRBD2	TRBJ2-7	TRBV3-1/TRBV3-2	.	TGTGCCAGCAGCCTAAATTCTGGGACTAGCGGTAACAAGCAGTTC	CASSLNSGTSGNKQF
.	TRBJ1-5	TRBV6-1	.	TGTGCCAGCAGTGAGCAAGGGAGGATGAATCAGCCCCAGCATTTT	CASSEQGRMNQPQHF
TRBD1	TRBJ1-6	TRBV30	.	TGTGCCTGGATTCCGGGACAGCGAGACCCACATAATTCACCCCTCCACTTT	CAWIPGQRDPHNSPLHF
TRBD1	TRBJ2-7	TRBV7-2	.	TGTGCCAGCAGCTTAGGGGGGACAGGGAACAACGAGCAGTACTTC	CASSLGGTGNNEQYF
TRBD1	TRBJ2-5	TRBV18	.	TGTGCCAGCTCACCTGTCCTGAGGACAGGGCGGAAAGAGACCCAGTACTTC	CASSPVLRTGRKETQYF
.	TRBJ2-5	TRBV11-3	.	TGTGCCAGCAGCTCGGGATTTTACCAAGAGACCCAGTACTTC	CASSSGFYQETQYF
.	TRBJ1-1	TRBV7-2	once	TGTGCCAGCAGCTTAAATTCGGGGGGCGCGAGATTT	CASSLNSGGARF
TRBD2	TRBJ2-1	TRBV5-1	.	TGCGCCAGCAGCCTTGTCGGGACTAGTACTTACAATGAGCAGTTCTTC	CASSLVGTSTYNEQFF
TRBD1	TRBJ1-2	TRBV27	.	TGTGCCAGCAGTTTATCGGGACAGGGGTCTTATGGCTACACCTTC	CASSLSGQGSYGYTF
TRBD1	TRBJ2-7	TRBV28	.	TGTGCCAGCAGCCCCCCCGGGGACAGGGGTTACGAGCAGTACTTC	CASSPPGDRGYEQYF
.	TRBJ1-5	TRBV5-1	.	TGCGCCAGCAGCTTACTACCACAGGGTGAGGGCAATCAGCCCCAGCATTTT	CASSLLPQGEGNQPQHF
TRBD1	TRBJ1-6	TRBV30	.	TGTGCCTGGAATAGAGGGGGCGAGGTAAATTCACCCCTCCACTTT	CAWNRGGEVNSPLHF
TRBD2	TRBJ2-1	TRBV4-3	.	TGCGCCAGCAGCCAGGGCCGGGACTACATTAATGAGCAGTTCTTC	CASSQGRDYINEQFF